The 10 T cell receptor beta chains given below trace back to one sample, sequenced in a study of T cells in narcolepsy. Only in-frame clones appear in the TCRdb table, and some are missing; sequencing was by immunoSEQ multiplex PCR. Counted here are tens of thousands of clones, about 85% occurring once; the ten biggest clones make up around 0.86%. The sequencing input was CD45RA- memory CD4+ T cells from PBMCs. Every receptor here comes from a human donor with narcolepsy.

The chain uses TRBV5-1 and TRBJ2-1; D is perhaps TRBD2 (5 bases). The CDR3 runs to 14 residues. Germline loops: CDR1 SGHRS, CDR2 YFSETQ. The V end lost 1 base, the J end lost 6 bases, and 11 bases lay between the germline ends. The CDR3 DNA is TGCGCCAGCAGCTTGTCGGGATCGAGCAATGAGCAGTTCTTC. Its translation is CASSLSGSSNEQFF.

V and J are TRBV5-4 and TRBJ2-7; 7 bases align to TRBD2. V was pared by 1 base and J by 4 bases, with 2 bases of the junction left unmatched. The CDR3 sequence is 13 residues long. The germline CDR1 and CDR2 sequences are SGHNT and YYREEE (reference sequence). The CDR3: CASSLRGGYEQYF. Written as DNA, the CDR3 is TGTGCCAGCAGCTTGAGGGGAGGGTACGAGCAGTACTTC.

The rearrangement uses TRBV7-2 and TRBJ2-5; D assignment may be TRBD1 or TRBD2 (6 bases each). CDR3 length: 16 residues. The ends were cut back, 4 bases at V and 0 bases at J, with 15 bases in the middle. Germline lookup yields CDR1 SGHTA and CDR2 FQGNSA. The chain's CDR3 is CASSSSGGLNQETQYF. CDR3 DNA sequence: TGTGCCAGCAGCTCTAGTGGGGGGCTGAACCAAGAGACCCAGTACTTC. Full variable domain (outside the CDR3, taken from reference TRBV7-2 and TRBJ2-5): GAGVSQSPSNKVTEKGKDVELRCDPISGHTALYWYRQSLGQGLEFLIYFQGNSAPDKSGLPSDRFSAERTGGSVSTLTIQRTQQEDSAVYLCASSSSGGLNQETQYFGPGTRLLVL.

The J gene is TRBJ2-7, the V gene TRBV18; the D gene could be TRBD1 or TRBD2 (5 bases each). Trimming removed 6 bases from V and 7 bases from J, with 16 bases in between. This CDR3 spans 13 amino acids. Germline CDR1 reads KGHSH; CDR2 reads LQKENI. The chain's CDR3 is CASSLDSGGEQYF. The CDR3 nucleotides read TGTGCCAGCTCCCTCGACAGCGGAGGTGAGCAGTACTTC.

V usage is TRBV28 and J usage is TRBJ1-1, with D possibly matching TRBD1 (5 bases). With 7 bases removed from V and 10 bases from J, the gap between germline ends came to 10 bases. Germline values: CDR1 MDHEN, CDR2 SYDVKM. The CDR3 is 10 amino acids. CDR3 loop: CASMGVGAFF. CDR3 coding DNA: TGTGCCAGCATGGGGGTGGGAGCTTTCTTT.

The chain carries TRBV11-3 and TRBJ1-3; D possibly corresponds to TRBD1 (5 bases). The CDR3 sequence is 14 residues long. V lost 5 bases to trimming and J lost 0 bases, with 8 bases between them. Germline CDR1 and CDR2: SGHNT and YENEEA. The CDR3 DNA follows: TGTGCCAGCAGCCAGGGCCACTCTGGAAACACCATATATTTT. This encodes CASSQGHSGNTIYF.

This chain links TRBV4-3 with TRBJ2-1; 9 nucleotides align to TRBD2. The V segment lost 0 bases and the J segment 4 bases; nucleotides outside the gene matches: 4. Germline V gives CDR1 LGHNA, CDR2 YSLEER. The CDR3 has 16 amino acids. CDR3 sequence reads: CASSQDLAGPYNEQFF. CDR3 nucleotides: TGCGCCAGCAGCCAAGACCTAGCGGGGCCTTACAATGAGCAGTTCTTC.

The rearrangement uses TRBV7-9 and TRBJ2-5; 9 bases are shared with TRBD2. CDR1 and CDR2 (germline): SEHNR, FQNEAQ (reference sequence). The junction had 9 bases not matched to a gene; V was cut back by 8 bases and J by 5 bases. The CDR3 is 14 residues long. CDR3 DNA: TGTGCCAGCGGGAGTAGCGGGAGTGGGGAGACCCAGTACTTC. Translating gives CASGSSGSGETQYF.

This chain connects TRBV30 to TRBJ1-5, with D possibly TRBD1 on 5 matching bases. This CDR3 is built from 16 residues. Germline values: CDR1 GTSNPN, CDR2 SVGIG (reference sequence). Trimming pared 1 base from V and 4 bases from J, leaving 17 bases between. The CDR3 coding sequence is TGTGCCTGGAGTGCTCGGAGGGGCGTCGGTAATCAGCCCCAGCATTTT. As protein: CAWSARRGVGNQPQHF. The whole variable domain, filled in from reference TRBV30 and TRBJ1-5, reads SQTIHQWPATLVQPVGSPLSLECTVEGTSNPNLYWYRQAAGRGLQLLFYSVGIGQISSEVPQNLSASRPQDRQFILSSKKLLLSDSGFYLCAWSARRGVGNQPQHFGDGTRLSIL.

The V gene is TRBV19, the J gene TRBJ2-7; 9 bases align to TRBD1. Germline CDR1 is LNHDA and CDR2 is SQIVND (reference sequence). V trimming: 8 bases; J trimming: 3 bases; junction bases outside the gene matches: 2. This CDR3 has 12 amino acids. This CDR3 is CASGQGSYEQYF. The CDR3 nucleotides are TGTGCCAGTGGACAGGGGAGCTACGAGCAGTACTTC.